This T cell receptor (beta chain) was profiled in a study of T cell responses to AZD1222 COVID-19 vaccine. The study, taken as a whole, reports: White British donors predominated, females outnumbered males, and clonal diversity was possibly underestimated.

This clone was found a few times. What it binds is not known. V was trimmed by 5 bases and J by 5 bases, leaving 18 bases between them. This CDR3 comprises 15 residues. Germline V gene sequence: CDR1 SGHVS, CDR2 FNYEAQ. Here immunoSEQ multiplex PCR was the method, and the copy in TCRdb shows in-frame clones only, minus some. The sample contains roughly 140,000 clones, around nine tenths of which appear only once. This material consisted of peripheral blood, taken on day 0 of AZD1222 vaccination. The clonotype comes from an adult in good health. This sequence joins TRBV7-6 and TRBJ1-2; D remains unclear. CDR3 protein: CASSKSTDPRYGYTF. CDR3 nucleotide sequence: TGTGCCAGCAGCAAGTCGACGGACCCTAGGTATGGCTACACCTTC.